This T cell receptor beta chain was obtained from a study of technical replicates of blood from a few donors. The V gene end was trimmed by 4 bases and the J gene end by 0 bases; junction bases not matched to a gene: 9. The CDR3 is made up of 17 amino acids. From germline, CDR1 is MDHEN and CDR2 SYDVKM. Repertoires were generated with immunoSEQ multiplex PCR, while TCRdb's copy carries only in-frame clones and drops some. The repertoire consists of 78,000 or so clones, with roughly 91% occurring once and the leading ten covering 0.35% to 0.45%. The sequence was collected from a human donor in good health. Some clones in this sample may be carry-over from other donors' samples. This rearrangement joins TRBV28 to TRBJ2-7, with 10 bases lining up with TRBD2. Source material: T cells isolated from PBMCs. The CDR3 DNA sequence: TGTGCCAGCAGTTCTAACGTTAGCGGGAGGCTCTCCTACGAGCAGTACTTC. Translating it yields CASSSNVSGRLSYEQYF.